Given below is one T cell receptor (beta chain) in context. Its specificity is unknown. One end of the junction does not line up with germline, which may come from a read error. The data were taken from a study of T cell responses to AZD1222 COVID-19 vaccine. The germline gives CDR1 SSHAT, CDR2 FNYEAQ (reference sequence). The CDR3 loop spans 14 amino acids. Study outcomes and limitations: Two AZD1222 administrations were followed by greater Spike-specific TCR breadth and depth.

The data were produced by immunoSEQ multiplex PCR, yet TCRdb's version contains in-frame clones alone and is incomplete. The sample contains 82,000 or so clones, approximately 90% of which appear only once. Specimen: peripheral blood, collected on day 0 of AZD1222 vaccination. The V call is TRBV7-7, the J call TRBJ2-5, with TRBD1 matching 9 bases. The J call may be faulty, since TRBJ2-7 better matches the DNA end. This TCR was recovered from an adult in good health. In nucleotides, the CDR3 is TGTGCTAGCAGCTTGGGACAGGGAGGGTACGAGCAGTACTTC. The encoded protein is CASSLGQGGYEQYF.